What follows are 21 T cell receptor beta chains derived from one specimen sequenced in a study of cytomegalovirus exposure and HLA in healthy donors. The PCR had 60 Vbeta and 13 Jbeta primers. The assay was immunoSEQ multiplex PCR, and TCRdb's table has in-frame clones only and misses some. The data show around 200,000 clones, with roughly 85% seen just once and about 2.2% held by the top ten. The source material was PBMCs. Receptor source: a woman aged 45-60 years in good health and CMV-seronegative.

The chain combines TRBV11-2 with TRBJ2-7, with a weak D call TRBD2 (5 bases). Trimming removed 3 bases from V and 0 bases from J, with 6 bases in between. The CDR3 consists of 13 residues. CDR1 is SGHAT, CDR2 FQNNGV, per germline. CDR3 sequence: CASSLSGSYEQYF. As DNA, the CDR3 is TGTGCCAGCAGCTTGAGCGGCTCCTACGAGCAGTACTTC.

As for this clone: Germline is not matched at one junction end, which may reflect a read error. Here the CDR3 reads CSSSLGQAGGYGYTF. In nucleotides, the CDR3 is TGTTCCAGCAGCTTAGGACAGGCAGGCGGCTATGGCTACACCTTC. The V and J genes are TRBV7-9 and TRBJ1-2; TRBD1 matches 7 bases. Germline CDR1 is SEHNR and CDR2 is FQNEAQ (reference sequence). The CDR3 has 15 residues. The full variable domain, its missing parts supplied by reference TRBV7-9 and TRBJ1-2, is DTGVSQNPRHKITKRGQNVTFRCDPISEHNRLYWYRQTLGQGPEFLTYFQNEAQLEKSRLLSDRFSAERPKGSFSTLEIQRTEQGDSAMYLCSSSLGQAGGYGYTFGSGTRLTVV.

The chain recombines TRBV27 with TRBJ1-1; TRBD1 might be the D (6 bases). CDR3 length equals 13 residues. V was clipped by 5 bases and J by 7 bases, with 14 bases between them. CDR1 is MNHEY and CDR2 is SMNVEV in the germline V gene (reference sequence). CDR3 loop: CASSSTGINEAFF. For the CDR3, the DNA is TGTGCCAGCAGTAGCACAGGGATTAATGAAGCTTTCTTT.

The rearrangement uses TRBV28 and TRBJ2-3, with 8 bases aligning to TRBD2. Germline V CDR1 and CDR2: MDHEN, SYDVKM. With 1 base clipped from V and 5 bases from J, the junction kept 5 bases outside the gene matches. The CDR3 extends over 15 amino acids. CDR3 sequence reads: CASSLFAGGKDTQYF. In nucleotides, the CDR3 is TGTGCCAGCAGTTTATTCGCGGGAGGAAAAGATACGCAGTATTTT.

The chain combines TRBV28 with TRBJ1-2; the D is unclear. This CDR3 region has 13 residues. Trimming took off 6 bases at V and 4 bases at J, with 12 bases between the two ends. Germline CDR1 MDHEN, CDR2 SYDVKM. The CDR3 nucleotides read TGTGCCAGCAGCCCTACTGATACCTATGGCTACACCTTC. This codes for CASSPTDTYGYTF.

The chain couples TRBV5-6 to TRBJ2-2; D remains ambiguous. The CDR3 consists of 16 residues. Trimming left V 3 bases short and J 0 bases short, with 12 bases between. Germline V gene lookup returns CDR1 SGHDT and CDR2 YYEEEE. The CDR3: CASSSTLRSNTGELFF. The CDR3 DNA reads as TGTGCCAGCAGCTCCACCCTACGTTCGAACACCGGGGAGCTGTTTTTT.

V is TRBV7-2 and J is TRBJ1-5, with D perhaps matching TRBD1 (5 bases). Germline CDR1 reads SGHTA; CDR2 reads FQGNSA. Deletions cut 4 bases from V and 6 bases from J, with 10 bases between. This CDR3 is built from 13 residues. This CDR3 reads CASSSQVTQPQHF. The CDR3, as DNA: TGTGCCAGCAGCTCACAGGTAACTCAGCCCCAGCATTTT.

The chain recombines TRBV27 with TRBJ1-4; TRBD1 is a possible D gene (5 bases). V lost 2 bases, J lost 5 bases, and 6 bases lay in between. Germline loops: CDR1 MNHEY, CDR2 SMNVEV (reference sequence). The CDR3 is 13 residues long. CDR3 protein: CASSLRGNEKLFF. CDR3 in DNA: TGTGCCAGCAGTTTAAGGGGAAATGAAAAACTGTTTTTT.

The rearrangement links TRBV28 to TRBJ1-3; maybe TRBD1 (6 bases). The CDR3 is 15 residues long. Trimming removed 2 bases from V and 0 bases from J, with 8 bases in between. Looked up from germline, CDR1 is MDHEN and CDR2 is SYDVKM. The CDR3 region is CASSLMGASGNTIYF. CDR3 DNA: TGTGCCAGCAGTTTAATGGGGGCCTCTGGAAACACCATATATTTT.

Remarks on this clone: The same CDR3 is also encoded by other DNA sequences in this sample. The chain recombines TRBV7-9 with TRBJ2-2; 9 bases line up with TRBD2. Unmatched junction bases numbered 11, after V lost 7 bases and J lost 8 bases. CDR1 is SEHNR, CDR2 FQNEAQ, per germline (reference sequence). The CDR3 has 15 amino acids. In nucleotides, the CDR3 is TGTGCCAGCACCATAACAATAGCGGGAGCGGGGGAGCTGTTTTTT. It translates to CASTITIAGAGELFF.

The chain joins TRBV7-2 to TRBJ2-2, with a weak D call TRBD1 (5 bases). The germline gives CDR1 SGHTA, CDR2 FQGNSA. V shed 2 bases and J shed 2 bases, with 12 bases lying between them. The length of the CDR3 is 16 residues. The CDR3 loop reads CASSLSPGLNTGELFF. The CDR3 DNA follows: TGTGCCAGCAGCTTAAGTCCAGGGTTAAACACCGGGGAGCTGTTTTTT.

The genes are TRBV10-2 and TRBJ2-1; no reliable D call. Trimming removed 5 bases at V and 0 bases at J, with 8 bases between. Germline-derived CDR1 and CDR2 are WSHSY and SAAADI. The CDR3 is 14 amino acids. CDR3 DNA sequence: TGCGCCAGCAGTCGAACAAGCTCCTACAATGAGCAGTTCTTC. This sequence encodes CASSRTSSYNEQFF.

The rearrangement uses TRBV5-4 and TRBJ1-2; D is ambiguous. This CDR3 region has 14 residues. V was clipped by 5 bases and J by 1 base, with 12 bases between them. Germline CDR1 SGHNT, CDR2 YYREEE (reference sequence). This CDR3 is CASSPPGINYGYTF. The CDR3 DNA follows: TGTGCCAGCAGTCCGCCAGGAATTAACTATGGCTACACCTTC. The full variable domain, its missing parts supplied by reference TRBV5-4 and TRBJ1-2, is ETGVTQSPTHLIKTRGQQVTLRCSSQSGHNTVSWYQQALGQGPQFIFQYYREEENGRGNFPPRFSGLQFPNYSSELNVNALELDDSALYLCASSPPGINYGYTFGSGTRLTVV.

This clone was found once. This chain links TRBV28 with TRBJ2-7; 8 nucleotides match TRBD2. The CDR3 is made up of 13 amino acids. Germline V gene sequence: CDR1 MDHEN, CDR2 SYDVKM. With V trimmed by 8 bases and J by 6 bases, 9 bases remained unmatched. In nucleotides, the CDR3 is TGTGCCAGCCGGGAGGGAGCTATGCGCGAGCAGTACTTC. Protein sequence: CASREGAMREQYF.

The gene calls are TRBV25-1 and TRBJ1-2; no clear D. Between the trimmed V and J ends, which lost 1 base and 6 bases, there was a span of 6 bases. CDR1 and CDR2 (germline): MGHDK, SYGVNS. This CDR3 spans 12 amino acids. CDR3 sequence reads: CASSELADGYTF. As DNA, the CDR3 is TGTGCCAGCAGTGAATTGGCGGATGGCTACACCTTC.

The genes are TRBV27 and TRBJ2-3; perhaps TRBD1 as D (5 bases). CDR1 is MNHEY and CDR2 is SMNVEV in the germline V gene (reference sequence). The CDR3 length is 15 residues. V was cut by 6 bases and J by 0 bases, with 13 bases left in between. This CDR3 is CASRRQSTSTDTQYF. The CDR3 DNA sequence: TGTGCCAGCAGGAGACAGTCTACTAGCACAGATACGCAGTATTTT.

The chain is built from TRBV7-6 and TRBJ1-1; 8 positions agree with TRBD1. Germline CDR1 is SGHVS and CDR2 is FNYEAQ. V trimming: 1 base; J trimming: 3 bases; junction bases outside the gene matches: 4. The CDR3 length is 15 residues. CDR3 amino acids: CASSLGQGLYTEAFF. CDR3 nucleotide sequence: TGTGCCAGCAGCTTAGGACAGGGGCTTTACACTGAAGCTTTCTTT.

The J gene is TRBJ2-3, the V gene TRBV29-1; D is ambiguous. V was clipped by 1 base and J by 1 base, with 9 bases between them. The CDR3 sequence is 14 residues long. Germline lookup yields CDR1 SQVTM and CDR2 ANQGSEA. CDR3 protein: CSVEVLAGTDTQYF. CDR3 DNA: TGCAGCGTTGAAGTTCTGGCGGGCACAGATACGCAGTATTTT.

On this clone itself: Germline is not matched at one junction end, which may reflect a read error. This chain connects TRBV27 to TRBJ1-5, with D maybe TRBD1 (5 bases). From germline, CDR1 is MNHEY and CDR2 SMNVEV (reference sequence). The CDR3 runs 15 residues. For the CDR3, the DNA is TGTGCCAGCAGTACTCGGGAGGGACCGAATCAGGCCCAGCATTTT. Amino acid sequence: CASSTREGPNQAQHF.

This chain links TRBV27 with TRBJ2-2; the D gene is possibly TRBD2 (8 bases). V lost 8 bases and J lost 0, with 16 bases in between. Germline-derived CDR1 and CDR2 are MNHEY and SMNVEV (reference sequence). The CDR3 has 16 amino acids. CDR3 amino acids: CASSRGGQPNTGELFF. The CDR3 nucleotides are TGTGCCAGCTCCCGGGGGGGACAGCCGAACACCGGGGAGCTGTTTTTT.

The chain carries TRBV7-7 and TRBJ2-3; 10 nucleotides agree with TRBD2. This CDR3 has 15 amino acids. Germline CDR1 and CDR2: SSHAT and FNYEAQ (reference sequence). V gave up 3 bases and J gave up 0 bases; unmatched junction bases: 0. The CDR3, as DNA: TGTGCCAGCAGCTTGACTAGCGGGAGCACAGATACGCAGTATTTT. This sequence encodes CASSLTSGSTDTQYF.